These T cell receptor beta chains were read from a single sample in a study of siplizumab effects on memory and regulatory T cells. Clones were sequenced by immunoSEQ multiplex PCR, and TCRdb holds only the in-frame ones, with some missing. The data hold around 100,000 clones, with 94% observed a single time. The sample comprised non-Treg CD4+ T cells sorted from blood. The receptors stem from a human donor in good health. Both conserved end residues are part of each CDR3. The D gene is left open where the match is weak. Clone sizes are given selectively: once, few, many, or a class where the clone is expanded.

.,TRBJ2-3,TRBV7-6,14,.,CASSSQGSIDTQYF,TGTGCCAGCAGCTCCCAGGGGTCTATAGATACGCAGTATTTT
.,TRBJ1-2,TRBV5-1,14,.,CASSLGGGNYGYTF,TGCGCCAGCAGCCTAGGTGGGGGTAACTATGGCTACACCTTC
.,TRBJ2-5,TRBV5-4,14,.,CASSVEGGQETQYF,TGTGCCAGCAGCGTCGAGGGAGGACAAGAGACCCAGTACTTC
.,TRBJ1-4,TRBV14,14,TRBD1,CASSQRTGLEKLFF,TGTGCCAGCAGCCAAAGGACAGGGCTCGAAAAACTGTTTTTT
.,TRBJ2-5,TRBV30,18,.,CAWSVRAAIFLRSETQYF,TGTGCCTGGAGTGTAAGAGCGGCGATATTTCTTCGGTCCGAGACCCAGTACTTC
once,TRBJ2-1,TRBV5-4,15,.,CASSQAQRGDNEQFF,TGTGCCAGCAGCCAAGCTCAGAGAGGAGACAATGAGCAGTTCTTC
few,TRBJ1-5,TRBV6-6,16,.,CASSYVLGQGHQPQHF,TGTGCCAGCAGTTACGTTTTAGGGCAGGGACATCAGCCCCAGCATTTT
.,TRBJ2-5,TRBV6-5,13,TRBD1,CASSPTGGETQYF,TGTGCCAGCAGTCCGACAGGGGGAGAGACCCAGTACTTC
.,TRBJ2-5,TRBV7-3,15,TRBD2,CASSPTSGSAETQYF,TGTGCCAGCAGTCCGACTAGCGGGAGCGCAGAGACCCAGTACTTC
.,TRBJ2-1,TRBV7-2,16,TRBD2,CASSLAPGLAGARQFF,TGTGCCAGCAGCTTAGCCCCGGGACTAGCGGGAGCTAGGCAGTTCTTC
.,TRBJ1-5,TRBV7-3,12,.,CASSLNDQPQHF,TGTGCCAGCAGCTTAAATGATCAGCCCCAGCATTTT
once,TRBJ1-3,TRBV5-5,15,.,CASSPRVRGGNTIYF,TGTGCCAGCAGCCCTAGGGTAAGGGGCGGAAACACCATATATTTT
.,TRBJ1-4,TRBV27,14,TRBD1,CASSSTGLDEKLFF,TGTGCCAGCAGTTCGACAGGGTTAGATGAAAAACTGTTTTTT
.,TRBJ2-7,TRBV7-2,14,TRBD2,CASSDRRGGYEQYF,TGTGCCAGCAGCGATAGACGGGGAGGGTACGAGCAGTACTTC
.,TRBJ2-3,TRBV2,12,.,CASSDRTDTQYF,TGTGCCAGCAGTGACCGCACAGATACGCAGTATTTT
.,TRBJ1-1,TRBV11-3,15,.,CASSLDLAQGTEAFF,TGTGCCAGCAGCTTAGATCTGGCCCAGGGGACTGAAGCTTTCTTT
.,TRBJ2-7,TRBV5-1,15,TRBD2,CASSQGTSGTYEQYF,TGCGCCAGCAGCCAAGGGACTAGCGGGACCTACGAGCAGTACTTC
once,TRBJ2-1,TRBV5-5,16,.,CASSLAGEVGYNEQFF,TGTGCCAGCAGCTTGGCCGGAGAGGTCGGGTACAATGAGCAGTTCTTC
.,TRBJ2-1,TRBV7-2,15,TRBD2,CASSRTSGGPNEQFF,TGTGCCAGCAGCCGGACTAGCGGGGGGCCCAATGAGCAGTTCTTC
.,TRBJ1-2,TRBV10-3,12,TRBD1,CAISASPGTGAF,TGTGCCATCAGTGCCAGCCCCGGGACAGGCGCCTTC
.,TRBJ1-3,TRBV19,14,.,CASSGLGAGNTIYF,TGTGCCAGTAGCGGACTTGGAGCCGGAAACACCATATATTTT
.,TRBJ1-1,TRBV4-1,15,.,CASSQGLGRNTEAFF,TGCGCCAGCAGCCAAGGTTTAGGAAGGAACACTGAAGCTTTCTTT
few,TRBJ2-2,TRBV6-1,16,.,CASSVLGKENTGELFF,TGTGCCAGCAGTGTCCTAGGGAAGGAGAACACCGGGGAGCTGTTTTTT
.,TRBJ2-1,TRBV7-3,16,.,CASSLRVDRPYNEQFF,TGTGCCAGCAGCTTAAGGGTGGACAGACCTTACAATGAGCAGTTCTTC
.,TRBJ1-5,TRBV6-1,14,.,CASKGQVSNQPQHF,TGTGCCAGCAAGGGTCAGGTTAGCAATCAGCCCCAGCATTTT
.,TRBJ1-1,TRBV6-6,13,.,CASSFMRNTEAFF,TGTGCCAGCAGTTTTATGAGAAACACTGAAGCTTTCTTT
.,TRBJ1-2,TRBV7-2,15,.,CASSPERRGRILQTF,TGTGCCAGCAGCCCTGAGAGGCGGGGGCGCATACTTCAGACCTTC
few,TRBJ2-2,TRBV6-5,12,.,CASSFTPGELFF,TGTGCCAGCAGCTTTACACCCGGGGAGCTGTTTTTT
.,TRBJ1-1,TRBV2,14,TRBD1,CASRPLQGDTEAFF,TGTGCCAGCAGACCCCTACAGGGGGATACTGAAGCTTTCTTT
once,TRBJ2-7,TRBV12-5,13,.,CASGGLGGYEQYF,TGTGCTAGTGGTGGTTTAGGGGGCTACGAGCAGTACTTC
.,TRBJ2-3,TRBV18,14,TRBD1,CASSLDRSTDTQYF,TGTGCCAGCTCACTGGACAGGAGCACAGATACGCAGTATTTT
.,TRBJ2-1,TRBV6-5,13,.,CASGGILYNEQFF,TGTGCCAGCGGGGGAATTCTCTACAATGAGCAGTTCTTC
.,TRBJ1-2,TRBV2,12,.,CASSPARYGYTF,TGTGCCAGCTCCCCGGCGAGGTATGGCTACACCTTC
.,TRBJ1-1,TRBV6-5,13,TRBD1,CASSYDRGSEAFF,TGTGCCAGCAGTTACGACAGGGGATCTGAAGCTTTCTTT
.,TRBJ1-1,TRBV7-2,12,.,CASSLRYHEAFF,TGTGCCAGCAGCTTGAGGTACCATGAAGCTTTCTTT
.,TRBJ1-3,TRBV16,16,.,CASSQSAAVGGNTIYF,TGTGCCAGCAGCCAATCGGCGGCGGTGGGAGGAAACACCATATATTTT
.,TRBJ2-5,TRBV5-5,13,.,CASGTGDQETQYF,TGTGCCAGCGGGACCGGGGACCAAGAGACCCAGTACTTC
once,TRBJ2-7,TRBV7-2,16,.,CASSRTRDRISYEQYF,TGTGCCAGCAGCCGCACCCGGGACCGAATTTCCTACGAGCAGTACTTC
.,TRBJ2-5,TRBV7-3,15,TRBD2,CASSISGTPRETQYF,TGTGCCAGCAGCATCAGCGGGACGCCCAGGGAGACCCAGTACTTC
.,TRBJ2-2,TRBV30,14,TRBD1,CAWRRTGSTGELFF,TGTGCCTGGAGGAGGACAGGGAGCACCGGGGAGCTGTTTTTT
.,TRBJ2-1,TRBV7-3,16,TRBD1,CASSPGLGQGNNEQFF,TGTGCCAGCAGCCCGGGATTGGGACAGGGTAATAATGAGCAGTTCTTC
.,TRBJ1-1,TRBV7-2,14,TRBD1,CASSSLTGTTEAFF,TGTGCCAGCAGCTCACTGACAGGGACCACTGAAGCTTTCTTT